The 9 T cell receptor beta chains in this list originate from one sample, sequenced in a study of tumor-infiltrating T cells and Merkel cell polyomavirus. On the study more broadly: The T cells studied were KLL-specific CD8+ cells against Merkel polyomavirus.

Libraries were prepared by immunoSEQ multiplex PCR; TCRdb keeps only in-frame clonotypes and omits some of them. The table lists 450 to 500 clones, with more than 15% in the top ten. Robust Merkel cell polyomavirus Large T antigen positivity by immunohistochemistry was seen in all patients' tumors. The sequenced sample consisted of tumor tissue. All receptors derive from a woman aged 45 to 65 with Merkel cell carcinoma.

This clone is deemed medium-sized by its frequency. The read ends 3 residues before the CDR3 terminus; that terminus is restored from the germline J gene. The chain is built from TRBV11-2 and TRBJ1-1; D ambiguous. The CDR3 extends over 14 amino acids. The ends were cut back, 1 base at V and 0 bases at J, with 6 bases in the middle. Germline assignment: CDR1 SGHAT and CDR2 FQNNGV. CDR3 bases read: TGTGCCAGCAGCTTAGCACTTATGAACACTGAA. It translates to CASSLALMNTE. The whole CDR3 region reads CASSLALMNTEAFF.

Judged by frequency, this clone is medium-sized. Read data end 3 residues before the CDR3 end; the end is taken from the germline J gene. The genes are TRBV10-3 and TRBJ2-5, with D tentatively TRBD1 or TRBD2 (5 bases each). The V and J ends lost 3 bases and 1 base respectively, with 9 bases between them. CDR3 length equals 14 residues. Germline V lookup: CDR1 ENHRY, CDR2 SYGVKD. This CDR3 is CAISDEGLQETQYF. CDR3 DNA (partial): TGTGCCATCAGTGATGAGGGGCTCCAAGAGACC.

Considering frequency, this clone is large. From the germline J gene comes the end of the CDR3, since the read stops 3 residues before it. The chain uses TRBV19 and TRBJ2-2; 7 bases are shared with TRBD1. Germline-derived CDR1 and CDR2 are LNHDA and SQIVND (reference sequence). CDR3 length: 15 residues. J gave up 7 bases and V 2 bases, and 7 bases lay outside the gene matches. CDR3 region: CASSILDRVDGELFF. Incomplete CDR3 DNA: TGTGCCAGTAGTATACTCGACAGGGTCGACGGGGAG.

Considering frequency, this clone is medium-sized. The part of the CDR3 DNA that was read is TGTGCCAGCAGCCCCTGGGCAAGCAGCGGGGGATCCAATGAG. Its protein is CASSPWASSGGSNE. The whole CDR3 protein is CASSPWASSGGSNEQFF. This sequence joins TRBV7-3 and TRBJ2-1; TRBD2 aligns across 8 bases. Read data end 3 residues before the CDR3 end; the end is taken from the germline J gene. Germline CDR1 and CDR2: SGHTA and FQGTGA. V shed 5 bases and J 6 bases; nucleotides not matched to a gene: 15. This CDR3 has 17 residues.

This clone is labeled medium-sized based on frequency. The CDR3 end falls 3 residues outside the read, so it is completed with the germline J gene. This chain uses TRBV9 with TRBJ2-7; D gene uncertain. V dropped 3 bases and J dropped 0 bases, with 10 bases sitting between them. The CDR3 spans 14 residues. CDR1 is SGDLS and CDR2 is YYNGEE in the germline V gene. The CDR3 here is CASSAQLSSYEQYF. The CDR3 bases that were read are TGTGCCAGCAGCGCGCAGTTGAGCTCCTACGAG.

This clone is medium-sized by frequency. The missing CDR3 end, 3 residues past where the read stops, is filled in from the germline J gene. The chain is built from TRBV19 and TRBJ2-1; D possibly corresponds to TRBD2 (6 bases). The CDR3 has 15 residues. The germline gives CDR1 LNHDA, CDR2 SQIVND (reference sequence). Trimming left V 5 bases short and J 3 bases short, with 14 bases between. The CDR3 loop is CASSAGTSSYNEQFF. The CDR3 bases that were read are TGTGCCAGTAGTGCAGGGACTTCGAGCTACAATGAG.

Frequency places this clone as large. Read sequence stops 3 residues before the CDR3 end, and the germline J gene provides the missing end. The genes are TRBV5-1 and TRBJ2-7; no firm D call. The CDR3 is 13 residues long. Trimming removed 3 bases at V and 3 bases at J, with 10 bases between. The germline CDR1 and CDR2 sequences are SGHRS and YFSETQ. CDR3 protein: CASSWASDYEQYF. CDR3 DNA, as far as it was read: TGCGCCAGCAGCTGGGCATCGGACTACGAG.

By frequency, this clone registers medium-sized. CDR3 sequence reads: CSADQGASPEQYF. The CDR3 DNA, read in part, is TGCAGTGCGGACCAGGGGGCTTCCCCCGAG. The rearrangement joins TRBV20-1 to TRBJ2-7; 8 positions match TRBD1. With the read ending 3 residues before the CDR3 end, the germline J gene is used to fill in that end. Germline assignment: CDR1 DFQATT and CDR2 SNEGSKA (reference sequence). CDR3 length: 13 residues. V shed 6 bases, J shed 6 bases, and the junction held 10 bases outside the gene matches.

Note on this clone: The CDR3 goes on 3 residues after the read ends, and that part is filled in from the germline J gene. The V gene is TRBV12-3 or TRBV12-4, the J gene TRBJ1-2, with D perhaps TRBD1 (5 bases). Trimming removed 1 base from V and 3 bases from J, with 9 bases in between. This CDR3 contains 14 residues. This CDR3 is CASSLEGEDYGYTF. CDR3 DNA (partial): TGTGCCAGCAGTTTAGAAGGGGAGGACTATGGC.